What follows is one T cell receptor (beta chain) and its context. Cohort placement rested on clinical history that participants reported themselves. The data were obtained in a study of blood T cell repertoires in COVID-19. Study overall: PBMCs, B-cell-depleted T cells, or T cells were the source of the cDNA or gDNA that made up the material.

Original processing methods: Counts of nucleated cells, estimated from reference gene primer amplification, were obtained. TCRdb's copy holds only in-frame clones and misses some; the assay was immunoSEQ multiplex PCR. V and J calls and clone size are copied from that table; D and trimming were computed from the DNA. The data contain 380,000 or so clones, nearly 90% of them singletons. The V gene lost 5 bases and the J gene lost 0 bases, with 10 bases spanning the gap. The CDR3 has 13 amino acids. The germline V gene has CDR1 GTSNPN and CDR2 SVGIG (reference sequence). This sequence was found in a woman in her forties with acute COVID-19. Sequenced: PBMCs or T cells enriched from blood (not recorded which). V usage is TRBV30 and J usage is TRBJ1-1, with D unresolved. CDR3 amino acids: CAWEGNVNTEAFF. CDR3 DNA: TGTGCCTGGGAGGGTAATGTGAACACTGAAGCTTTCTTT.